A single T cell receptor (beta chain) is shown here with its context. What it binds is not known. Repertoires were generated with immunoSEQ multiplex PCR, while TCRdb's copy carries only in-frame clones and drops some. The sample yields around 100,000 clones, approximately 90% seen once. The data were obtained in a study of identifying expanded T cells in peripheral blood. Germline V gene sequence: CDR1 SGHDT, CDR2 YYEEEE. This CDR3 is 13 amino acids long. Trimming cost V 2 bases and J 4 bases, with 9 bases left between them. Whole-study results and caveats: Clone count variance between approximately two-week samples rose with total template count.

The clonotype originates from a person aged 18 to 75 in good health. The sample consisted of blood. The chain joins TRBV5-6 to TRBJ1-2; weak D call: TRBD1 (5 bases). The CDR3 coding sequence is TGTGCCAGCAGCTTAGGGACCTTCTATGGCTACACCTTC. This codes for CASSLGTFYGYTF.